Below are 19 T cell receptor beta chains sequenced from a single sample in a study of cytomegalovirus exposure and HLA in healthy donors (TCRdb year 2017). The method was the immunoSEQ multiplex PCR assay. For the multiplex PCR, a mixture combining 60 forward primers for TCR Vbeta segments and 13 reverse primers for TCR Jbeta segments was used. TCRdb took this table from immuneACCESS and kept in-frame rearrangements with V and J called. Such tables lack part of the clones; where checked against another copy, unresolved V genes explain under half of the gap, and the rest is unexplained. The sample yields roughly 130,000 clones; around 83% were counted once. Approximately 0.97% of the sample goes to the ten largest clones. Specimen: PBMCs. These receptors were obtained from a human donor in good health.

The V call is TRBV27, the J call TRBJ1-5; weak D call: TRBD1 (5 bases). There are 15 residues in the CDR3. Trimming removed 6 bases from V and 5 bases from J, with 17 bases in between. Germline V CDR1 and CDR2: MNHEY, SMNVEV (reference sequence). The chain's CDR3 is CASSLSQGRDQPQHF. DNA for the CDR3: TGTGCCAGCAGCCTGAGTCAGGGAAGGGATCAGCCCCAGCATTTT.

This clone appeared a single time. The V gene is TRBV6-6, the J gene TRBJ1-1; 8 bases line up with TRBD1. CDR1 is MNHNY and CDR2 is SVGAGI in the germline V gene (reference sequence). V shed 1 base and J 10 bases; nucleotides not matched to a gene: 5. The CDR3 is 13 amino acids. The CDR3 nucleotides are TGTGCCAGCAGTTACTTACAGGGGGGGGGAGCTTTCTTT. The encoded protein is CASSYLQGGGAFF.

V is TRBV18 and J is TRBJ2-3; D is ambiguous. CDR3 size: 15 residues. V was pared by 8 bases and J by 3 bases, with 18 bases between. From germline, CDR1 is KGHSH and CDR2 LQKENI. The CDR3 is CASGQNEALTDTQYF. The CDR3 DNA follows: TGTGCCAGCGGTCAAAACGAGGCTTTAACAGATACGCAGTATTTT.

The count of this clone is one. The genes are TRBV19 and TRBJ2-7; D remains ambiguous. Germline CDR1 LNHDA, CDR2 SQIVND (reference sequence). This CDR3 has 15 residues. The germline V and J ends were trimmed by 3 bases and 1 base, with 13 bases remaining between them. CDR3 sequence: CASSISGPGSYEQYF. CDR3 nucleotide sequence: TGTGCCAGTAGTATCTCTGGTCCGGGTTCCTACGAGCAGTACTTC.

This rearrangement joins TRBV15 to TRBJ2-5; a weak D match, TRBD2 (5 bases). Trimming took off 3 bases at V and 5 bases at J, with 16 bases between the two ends. Germline V lookup: CDR1 LNHNV, CDR2 YYDKDF (reference sequence). This CDR3 has 15 residues. The CDR3, as DNA: TGTGCCACCAGCAGGCCTGGCGGGCAAAGGGAGACCCAGTACTTC. Encoded protein: CATSRPGGQRETQYF.

The chain joins TRBV5-1 to TRBJ2-5; 14 bases match TRBD2. The DNA end is a closer match to TRBJ2-7, so the J assignment may be wrong. CDR1 is SGHRS, CDR2 YFSETQ, per germline. CDR3 length equals 17 residues. CDR3 sequence: CASSLGTSGGISYEQYF. In DNA, the CDR3 is TGCGCCAGCAGCTTGGGGACTAGCGGGGGGATCTCCTACGAGCAGTACTTC.

The genes are TRBV5-4 and TRBJ1-5; TRBD1 agrees at 8 bases. Germline loops: CDR1 SGHNT, CDR2 YYREEE (reference sequence). The junction had 1 base not matched to a gene; V was cut back by 0 bases and J by 5 bases. This CDR3 is 14 amino acids long. CDR3 loop: CASSLGGQDQPQHF. The CDR3, as DNA: TGTGCCAGCAGCTTGGGGGGACAGGATCAGCCCCAGCATTTT.

A single count supports this clone. The J gene is TRBJ1-2, the V gene TRBV6-6; 8 bases match TRBD1. The V gene end was trimmed by 6 bases and the J gene end by 8 bases; junction bases not matched to a gene: 8. This CDR3 contains 13 residues. Germline V CDR1 and CDR2: MNHNY, SVGAGI (reference sequence). The CDR3 reads CASRTGALWGYTF. The CDR3 DNA reads TGTGCCAGCAGGACAGGGGCCCTTTGGGGCTACACCTTC.

The V and J genes are TRBV5-1 and TRBJ2-5, with D possibly matching TRBD2 (5 bases). This CDR3 comprises 15 residues. Trimming took off 0 bases at V and 4 bases at J, with 13 bases between the two ends. The germline gives CDR1 SGHRS, CDR2 YFSETQ. The CDR3 nucleotides read TGCGCCAGCAGCTTGGAGGTAGGGCTAGCAGAGACCCAGTACTTC. This encodes CASSLEVGLAETQYF.

This clone was detected a few times. The V and J genes are TRBV6-1 and TRBJ1-5; D is undetermined. The length of the CDR3 is 11 residues. Trimming stripped 4 bases from V and 6 bases from J, with 4 bases between. Per germline, CDR1 MNHNS and CDR2 SASEGT. CDR3 nucleotides: TGTGCCAGCAGTGCCGGTCAGCCCCAGCATTTT. Protein product: CASSAGQPQHF.

This clone has just a few counts. A junction end diverges from the germline sequence, so it may reflect a read error. The genes are TRBV7-7 and TRBJ2-1; no definite D call. From germline, CDR1 is SSHAT and CDR2 FNYEAQ (reference sequence). This CDR3 contains 13 residues. CDR3 nucleotide sequence: TGTGCTAGCAGCTTATCCCCCCTCAATGAGCAGTTCTTC. This codes for CASSLSPLNEQFF.

The chain carries TRBV29-1 and TRBJ1-2, with D unclear. Germline CDR1 is SQVTM and CDR2 is ANQGSEA. CDR3 size: 12 residues. Trimming removed 7 bases at V and 0 bases at J, with 9 bases between. The CDR3, as DNA: TGCAGCGGCCGGGGAGCTAACTATGGCTACACCTTC. As protein: CSGRGANYGYTF.

This chain connects TRBV4-1 to TRBJ2-1; D unresolved. The germline V gene encodes CDR1 MGHRA and CDR2 YSYEKL. V lost 0 bases to trimming and J lost 5 bases, with 14 bases between them. CDR3 length: 16 amino acids. The CDR3 region has the DNA TGCGCCAGCAGCCAAGATACCGAATTCTTAGACAATGAGCAGTTCTTC. It specifies CASSQDTEFLDNEQFF.

The CDR3 protein is CASLDRAPNYGYTF. CDR3 nucleotide sequence: TGTGCCAGTCTTGACAGGGCACCTAACTATGGCTACACCTTC. The chain uses TRBV19 and TRBJ1-2, with 7 bases lining up with TRBD1. This CDR3 is 14 amino acids long. From germline, CDR1 is LNHDA and CDR2 SQIVND (reference sequence). V dropped 8 bases and J dropped 0; count of bases not matched to a gene: 6.

This clone was detected only once. This sequence joins TRBV25-1 and TRBJ1-1; D is unclear. The germline V and J ends were trimmed by 9 bases and 3 bases, with 14 bases remaining between them. The CDR3 has 13 amino acids. Per the germline V gene, CDR1 is MGHDK and CDR2 is SYGVNS. The CDR3 loop reads CASGEGLHTEAFF. The CDR3 coding sequence is TGTGCCAGTGGGGAGGGTTTGCACACTGAAGCTTTCTTT.

V is TRBV9 and J is TRBJ1-5; tentatively, D is TRBD1 (5 bases). Germline V CDR1 and CDR2: SGDLS, YYNGEE. Trimming left V 0 bases short and J 4 bases short, with 8 bases between. The CDR3 runs 14 residues. The CDR3 loop is CASSVGGGNQPQHF. The CDR3 DNA is TGTGCCAGCAGCGTAGGTGGGGGGAATCAGCCCCAGCATTTT.

The DNA of the CDR3 is TGTGCCATCAGTGAGTACGGAGGGTCGGGCACTGAAGCTTTCTTT. Protein product: CAISEYGGSGTEAFF. The chain has TRBV10-3 and TRBJ1-1; unclear D gene. V gave up 1 base and J gave up 4 bases, with 13 bases separating them. Germline CDR1 ENHRY, CDR2 SYGVKD. CDR3 length equals 15 residues.

The CDR3 reads CASSFFQGFVDWNEKLFF. CDR3 sequence (DNA): TGTGCCAGCAGCTTTTTCCAGGGTTTCGTAGATTGGAATGAAAAACTGTTTTTT. The chain carries TRBV7-9 and TRBJ1-4, with D perhaps matching TRBD1 (5 bases). The CDR3 length is 18 residues. The V gene's germline CDR1 is SEHNR and CDR2 FQNEAQ (reference sequence). V was shortened by 3 bases and J by 5 bases, with 22 bases between the two germline ends.

Note on this clone: Mismatch with germline at one junction end may stem from a read error. The gene calls are TRBV7-9 and TRBJ2-2, with D maybe TRBD2 (7 bases). In germline, CDR1 is SEHNR, CDR2 FQNEAQ (reference sequence). The CDR3 consists of 15 residues. CDR3 amino acids: CSSSSGGPNTGELFF. CDR3 bases: TGTTCCAGCAGCTCCGGGGGGCCCAACACCGGGGAGCTGTTTTTT.